One and the same sample provided the 11 T cell receptor beta chains below, sequenced in a study of monozygotic twins with inflammatory bowel disease. TCRdb reanalyzed the 5' RACE reads and collapses them to one entry per CDR3 protein, without DNA. This repertoire includes around 220,000 distinct CDR3 sequences. Input material: blood. The origin of the receptors is a human donor with ulcerative colitis or Crohn's disease, or a healthy co-twin of an affected twin (not recorded which).

This chain connects TRBV7-9 to TRBJ2-7; TCRdb picks TRBD2, but there is no DNA to check that call. Looked up from germline, CDR1 is SEHNR and CDR2 is FQNEAQ (reference sequence). The CDR3 is 14 residues long. CDR3 region: CASSLEGRFGGQYF.

The genes are TRBV5-1 and TRBJ2-5; TCRdb lists TRBD2, though no DNA is available to test this call. The germline CDR1 and CDR2 sequences are SGHRS and YFSETQ. The CDR3 consists of 15 residues. The CDR3 loop is CASSQAGGPRETQYF.

The chain combines TRBV20-1 with TRBJ2-7; TCRdb's D call of TRBD2 is untestable without DNA. The CDR3 totals 14 residues. CDR1 is DFQATT, CDR2 SNEGSKA, per germline (reference sequence). The CDR3 sequence: CSARVAGLAYEQYF.

The CDR3 is CASSQDQHLSVGEEKLFF. This chain links TRBV4-2 with TRBJ1-4. The CDR3 sequence is 18 residues long. Germline values: CDR1 LGHNA, CDR2 YNFKEQ.

The V call is TRBV19, the J call TRBJ1-1; the TCRdb call, TRBD1, lacks DNA for checking. Germline lookup yields CDR1 LNHDA and CDR2 SQIVND (reference sequence). CDR3 length: 13 amino acids. The CDR3 region is CASSSRGYTEAFF.

The chain carries TRBV5-6 and TRBJ2-3; TCRdb's D call, TRBD2, is unchecked because there is no DNA. Germline V gene lookup returns CDR1 SGHDT and CDR2 YYEEEE. This CDR3 spans 17 amino acids. The CDR3 reads CASSLAPQRGALSSQYF.

The chain's CDR3 is CASSAMGAYSYEQYF. The chain joins TRBV7-9 to TRBJ2-7; TCRdb picks TRBD1, but there is no DNA to check that call. Per the germline V gene, CDR1 is SEHNR and CDR2 is FQNEAQ (reference sequence). CDR3 size: 15 residues.

The V gene is TRBV5-1, the J gene TRBJ2-1; with no DNA, the TCRdb D assignment of TRBD1 cannot be verified. CDR3 length: 15 residues. Germline V gives CDR1 SGHRS, CDR2 YFSETQ. CDR3 sequence: CASSPQGGPYNEQFF.

CDR3 region: CASSLFDTGGGGELFF. This chain connects TRBV5-5 to TRBJ2-2; there is no DNA to check the TCRdb D call of TRBD1. From germline, CDR1 is SGHKS and CDR2 YYEKEE (reference sequence). CDR3 length equals 16 residues.

The CDR3: CSAREPRLSGANVLTF. The V gene is TRBV20-1, the J gene TRBJ2-6. The germline CDR1 and CDR2 sequences are DFQATT and SNEGSKA (reference sequence). This CDR3 comprises 16 residues.

V gene TRBV6-1 combines with J gene TRBJ2-6; lacking DNA, the TRBD2 call made by TCRdb goes unchecked. CDR1 and CDR2 from the germline V gene are MNHNS and SASEGT. The CDR3 extends over 14 amino acids. CDR3 protein: CARQRGVGANVLTF.